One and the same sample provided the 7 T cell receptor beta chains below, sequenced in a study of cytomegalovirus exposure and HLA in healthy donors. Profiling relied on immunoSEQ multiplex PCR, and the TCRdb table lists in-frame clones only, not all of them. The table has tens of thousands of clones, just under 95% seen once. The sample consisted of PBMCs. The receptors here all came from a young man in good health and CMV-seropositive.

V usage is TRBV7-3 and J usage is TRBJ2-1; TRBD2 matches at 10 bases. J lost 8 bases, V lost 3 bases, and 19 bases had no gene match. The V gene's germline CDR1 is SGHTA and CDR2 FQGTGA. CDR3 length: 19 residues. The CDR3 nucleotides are TGTGCCAGCAGCTTTCGAAGACCCCTGAGCGGGAGGGCCTCGGATGAGCAGTTCTTC. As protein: CASSFRRPLSGRASDEQFF.

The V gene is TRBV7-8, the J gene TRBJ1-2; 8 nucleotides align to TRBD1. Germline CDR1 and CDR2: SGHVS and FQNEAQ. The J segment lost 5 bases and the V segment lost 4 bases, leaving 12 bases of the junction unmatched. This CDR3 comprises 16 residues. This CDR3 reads CASSSRQGRRPYGYTF. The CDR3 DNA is TGTGCCAGCAGCTCCAGACAGGGGCGACGTCCTTATGGCTACACCTTC.

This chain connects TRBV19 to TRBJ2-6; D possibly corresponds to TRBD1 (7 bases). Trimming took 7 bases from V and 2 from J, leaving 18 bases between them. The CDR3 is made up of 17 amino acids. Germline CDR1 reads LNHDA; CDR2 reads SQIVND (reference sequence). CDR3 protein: CASKGGQYRPGANVLTF. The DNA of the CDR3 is TGTGCCAGTAAGGGGGGACAGTATCGCCCTGGGGCCAACGTCCTGACTTTC.

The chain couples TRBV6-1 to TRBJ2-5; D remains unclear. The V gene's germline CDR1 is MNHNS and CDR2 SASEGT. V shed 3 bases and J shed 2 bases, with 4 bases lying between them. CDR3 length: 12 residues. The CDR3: CASSDLQETQYF. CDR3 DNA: TGTGCCAGCAGTGACTTACAAGAGACCCAGTACTTC.

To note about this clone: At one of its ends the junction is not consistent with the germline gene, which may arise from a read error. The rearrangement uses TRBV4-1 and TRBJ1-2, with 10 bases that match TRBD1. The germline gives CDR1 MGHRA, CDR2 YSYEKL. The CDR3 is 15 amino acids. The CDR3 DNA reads TGCGCCAGCAGCGTGGGACAGGGGCCTAAATATGGCTACACCTTC. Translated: CASSVGQGPKYGYTF.

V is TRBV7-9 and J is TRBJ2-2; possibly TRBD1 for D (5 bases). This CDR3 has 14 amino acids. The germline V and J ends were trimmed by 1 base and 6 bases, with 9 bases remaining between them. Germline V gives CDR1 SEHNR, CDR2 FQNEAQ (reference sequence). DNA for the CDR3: TGTGCCAGCAGCTTAGTCGTCAGGGCCGGGGAGCTGTTTTTT. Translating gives CASSLVVRAGELFF.

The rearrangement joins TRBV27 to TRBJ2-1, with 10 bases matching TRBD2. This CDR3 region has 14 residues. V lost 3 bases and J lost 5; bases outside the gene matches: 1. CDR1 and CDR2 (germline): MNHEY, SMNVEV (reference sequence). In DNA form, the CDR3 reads TGTGCCAGCAGTTTCAGCGGGGGGGACAATGAGCAGTTCTTC. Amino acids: CASSFSGGDNEQFF.